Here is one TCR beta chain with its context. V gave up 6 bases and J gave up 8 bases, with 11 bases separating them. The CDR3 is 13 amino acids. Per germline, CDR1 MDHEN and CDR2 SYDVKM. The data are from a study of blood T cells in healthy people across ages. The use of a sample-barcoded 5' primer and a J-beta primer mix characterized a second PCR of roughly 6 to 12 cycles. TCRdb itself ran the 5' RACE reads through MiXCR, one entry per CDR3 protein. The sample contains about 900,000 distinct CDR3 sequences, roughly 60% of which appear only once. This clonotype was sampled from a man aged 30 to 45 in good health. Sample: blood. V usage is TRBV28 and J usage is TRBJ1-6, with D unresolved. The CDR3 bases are TGTGCCAGCAGCCTTCAATCTCATTCACCCCTCCACTTT. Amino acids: CASSLQSHSPLHF.